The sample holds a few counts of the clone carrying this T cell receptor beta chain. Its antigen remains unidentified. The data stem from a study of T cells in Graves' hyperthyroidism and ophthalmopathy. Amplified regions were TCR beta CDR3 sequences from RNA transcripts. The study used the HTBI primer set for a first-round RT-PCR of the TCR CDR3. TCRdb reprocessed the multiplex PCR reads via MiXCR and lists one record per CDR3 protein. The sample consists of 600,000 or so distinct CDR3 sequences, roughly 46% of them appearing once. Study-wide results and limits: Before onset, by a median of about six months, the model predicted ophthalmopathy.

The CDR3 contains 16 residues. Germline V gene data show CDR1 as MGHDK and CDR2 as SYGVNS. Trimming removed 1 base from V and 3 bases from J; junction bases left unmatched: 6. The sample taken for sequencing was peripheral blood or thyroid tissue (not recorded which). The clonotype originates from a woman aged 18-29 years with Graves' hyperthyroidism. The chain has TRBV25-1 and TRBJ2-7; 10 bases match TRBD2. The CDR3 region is CASSEWRTSGNYEQYF. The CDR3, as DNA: TGTGCCAGCAGTGAATGGAGGACTAGCGGTAACTACGAGCAGTACTTC.